This is a list of T cell receptor beta chains from one sample in a study of human T cells and chemical hapten exposure. TCRdb reprocessed the RACE reads with MiXCR, giving one entry per CDR3 protein. Here the sample spans under 400,000 distinct CDR3 sequences, approximately 5% being singletons. The starting material was whole blood, obtained in connection with sensitization to the hapten diphenylcyclopropenone (DPC). The receptor source for this set is a woman between 45 and 60 years old with alopecia areata. Some clones in this sample may be carry-over from other donors' samples. Both conserved end residues are part of each CDR3. The order of the fields is V gene, J gene, CDR3 protein.

V gene: TRBV27; J gene: TRBJ2-7; CDR3 protein: CASSGDRGFYEQYF
V gene: TRBV27; J gene: TRBJ1-2; CDR3 protein: CASSPFGSNYGYTF
V gene: TRBV10-3; J gene: TRBJ1-1; CDR3 protein: CAIRKGADTEAFF
V gene: TRBV5-1; J gene: TRBJ2-3; CDR3 protein: CASSSGAGRDTQYF
V gene: TRBV28; J gene: TRBJ1-1; CDR3 protein: CASSTTGGGTEAFF
V gene: TRBV20-1; J gene: TRBJ1-2; CDR3 protein: CSARTVDYGYTF
V gene: TRBV5-3; J gene: TRBJ2-1; CDR3 protein: CARSYGLAGPYNEQFF
V gene: TRBV12-3/TRBV12-4; J gene: TRBJ1-3; CDR3 protein: CASSLIGNTIYF
V gene: TRBV12-3/TRBV12-4; J gene: TRBJ1-1; CDR3 protein: CASIPGTGETEAFF
V gene: TRBV6-5; J gene: TRBJ2-7; CDR3 protein: CASSRTGGRKEQYF
V gene: TRBV18; J gene: TRBJ1-5; CDR3 protein: CASSSSVQPQHF
V gene: TRBV4-2; J gene: TRBJ2-7; CDR3 protein: CASSSRPGISYEQYF
V gene: TRBV7-2; J gene: TRBJ1-5; CDR3 protein: CASSLGQFQPQHF
V gene: TRBV10-3; J gene: TRBJ2-7; CDR3 protein: CAISDGKAARSYEQYF
V gene: TRBV3-1; J gene: TRBJ2-5; CDR3 protein: CASSQDKRSRLRETQYF
V gene: TRBV7-3; J gene: TRBJ1-1; CDR3 protein: CASSRSRETEAFF
V gene: TRBV28; J gene: TRBJ1-4; CDR3 protein: CASDRGGEKLFF